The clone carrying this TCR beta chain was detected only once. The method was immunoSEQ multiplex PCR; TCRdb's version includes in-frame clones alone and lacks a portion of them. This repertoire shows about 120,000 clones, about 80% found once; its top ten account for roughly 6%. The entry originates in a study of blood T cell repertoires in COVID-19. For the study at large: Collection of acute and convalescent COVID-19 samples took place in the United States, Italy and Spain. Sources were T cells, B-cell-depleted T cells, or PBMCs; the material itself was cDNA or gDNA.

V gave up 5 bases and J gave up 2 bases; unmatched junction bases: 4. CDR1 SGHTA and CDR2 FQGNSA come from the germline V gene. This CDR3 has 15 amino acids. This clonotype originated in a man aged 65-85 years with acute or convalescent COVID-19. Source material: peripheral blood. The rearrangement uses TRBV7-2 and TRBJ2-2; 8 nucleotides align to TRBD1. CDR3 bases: TGTGCCAGCAGCCCCGACAGGGGAAACACCGGGGAGCTGTTTTTT. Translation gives CASSPDRGNTGELFF.